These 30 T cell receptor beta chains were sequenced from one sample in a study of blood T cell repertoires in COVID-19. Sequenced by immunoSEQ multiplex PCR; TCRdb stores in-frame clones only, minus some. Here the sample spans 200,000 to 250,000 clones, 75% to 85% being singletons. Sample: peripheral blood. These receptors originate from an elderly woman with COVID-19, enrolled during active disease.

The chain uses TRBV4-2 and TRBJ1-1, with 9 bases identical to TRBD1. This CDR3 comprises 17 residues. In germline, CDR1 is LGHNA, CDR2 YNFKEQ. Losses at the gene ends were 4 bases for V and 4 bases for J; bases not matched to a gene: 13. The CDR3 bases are TGTGCCAGCAGCCCGCCACAGGGGGCTAAGGAGGGCACTGAAGCTTTCTTT. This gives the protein CASSPPQGAKEGTEAFF.

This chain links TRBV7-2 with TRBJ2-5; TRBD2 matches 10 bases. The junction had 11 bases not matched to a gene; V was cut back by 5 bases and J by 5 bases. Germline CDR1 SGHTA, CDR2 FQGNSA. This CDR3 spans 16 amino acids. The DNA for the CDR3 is TGTGCCAGCAGCCCGCCACTCGGACTAGCGGAGGAGACCCAGTACTTC. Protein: CASSPPLGLAEETQYF.

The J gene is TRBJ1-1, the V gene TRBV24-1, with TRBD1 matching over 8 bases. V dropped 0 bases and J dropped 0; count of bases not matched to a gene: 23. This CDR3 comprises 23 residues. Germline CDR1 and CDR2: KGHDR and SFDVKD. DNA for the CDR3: TGTGCCACCAGTGATTTGAGGCCCCTGGTGGCTGGCGGGACAGGTCCTATGAACACTGAAGCTTTCTTT. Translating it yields CATSDLRPLVAGGTGPMNTEAFF.

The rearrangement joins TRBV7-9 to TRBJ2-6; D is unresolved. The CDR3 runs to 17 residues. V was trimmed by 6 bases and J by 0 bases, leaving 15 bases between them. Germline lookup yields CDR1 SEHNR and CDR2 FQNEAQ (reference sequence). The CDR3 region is CASRIFHSYSGANVLTF. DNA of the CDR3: TGTGCCAGCAGGATTTTTCATTCCTACTCTGGGGCCAACGTCCTGACTTTC.

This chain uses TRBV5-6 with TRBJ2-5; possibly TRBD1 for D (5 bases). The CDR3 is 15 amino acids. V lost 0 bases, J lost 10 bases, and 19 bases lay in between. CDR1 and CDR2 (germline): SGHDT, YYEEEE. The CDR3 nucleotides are TGTGCCAGCAGCTTGGTAACGACCCGCCCAGGGAACCAGTACTTC. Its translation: CASSLVTTRPGNQYF.

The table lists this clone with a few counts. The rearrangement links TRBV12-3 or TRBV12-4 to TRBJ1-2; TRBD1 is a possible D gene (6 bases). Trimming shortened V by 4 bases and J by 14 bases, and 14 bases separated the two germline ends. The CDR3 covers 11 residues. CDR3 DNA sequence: TGTGCCAGCAGTTCATTCAGGGGCAAAACCTTC. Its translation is CASSSFRGKTF.

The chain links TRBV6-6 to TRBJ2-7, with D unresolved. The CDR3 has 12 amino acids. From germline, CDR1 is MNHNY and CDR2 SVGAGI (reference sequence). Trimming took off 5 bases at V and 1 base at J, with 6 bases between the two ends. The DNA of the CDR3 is TGTGCCAGCAGTACAGCATCCTACGAGCAGTACTTC. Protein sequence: CASSTASYEQYF.

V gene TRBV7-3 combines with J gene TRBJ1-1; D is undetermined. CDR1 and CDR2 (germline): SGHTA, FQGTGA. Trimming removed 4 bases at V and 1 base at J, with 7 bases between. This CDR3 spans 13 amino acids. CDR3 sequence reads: CASSYGENTEAFF. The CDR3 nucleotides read TGTGCCAGCAGCTATGGAGAGAACACTGAAGCTTTCTTT.

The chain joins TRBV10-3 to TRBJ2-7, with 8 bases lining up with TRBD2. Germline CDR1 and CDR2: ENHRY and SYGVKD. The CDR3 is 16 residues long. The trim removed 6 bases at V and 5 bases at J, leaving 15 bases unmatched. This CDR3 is CAIRDPGLGFLDEQYF. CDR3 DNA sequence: TGTGCCATCAGGGACCCGGGACTAGGCTTCCTAGACGAGCAGTACTTC.

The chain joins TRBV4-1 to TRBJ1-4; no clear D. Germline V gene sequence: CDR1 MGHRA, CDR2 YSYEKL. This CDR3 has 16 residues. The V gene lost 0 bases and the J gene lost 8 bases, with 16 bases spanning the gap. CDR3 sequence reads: CASSQERARRREKLFF. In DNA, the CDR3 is TGCGCCAGCAGCCAAGAAAGGGCCCGCAGGAGGGAAAAACTGTTTTTT.

The CDR3 reads CAIRRPGYEQYF. The CDR3 DNA follows: TGTGCCATCAGGCGACCGGGCTACGAGCAGTACTTC. The V and J genes are TRBV10-3 and TRBJ2-7; no definite D call. Germline lookup yields CDR1 ENHRY and CDR2 SYGVKD. V was clipped by 6 bases and J by 3 bases, with 9 bases between them. CDR3 length: 12 amino acids.

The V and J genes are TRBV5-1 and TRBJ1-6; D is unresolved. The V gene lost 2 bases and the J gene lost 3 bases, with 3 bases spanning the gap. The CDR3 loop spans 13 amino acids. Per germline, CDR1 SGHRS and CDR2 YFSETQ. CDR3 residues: CASSFSYNSPLHF. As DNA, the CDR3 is TGCGCCAGCAGCTTTAGCTATAATTCACCCCTCCACTTT.

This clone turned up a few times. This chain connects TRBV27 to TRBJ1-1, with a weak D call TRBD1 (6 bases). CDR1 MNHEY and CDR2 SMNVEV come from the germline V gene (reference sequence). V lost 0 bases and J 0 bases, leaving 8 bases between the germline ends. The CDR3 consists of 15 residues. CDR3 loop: CASSLSKGVNTEAFF. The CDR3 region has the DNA TGTGCCAGCAGTTTATCAAAGGGGGTGAACACTGAAGCTTTCTTT.

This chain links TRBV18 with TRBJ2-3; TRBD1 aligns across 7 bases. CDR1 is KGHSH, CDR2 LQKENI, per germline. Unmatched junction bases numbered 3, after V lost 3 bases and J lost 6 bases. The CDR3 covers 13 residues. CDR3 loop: CASSPQTGDTQYF. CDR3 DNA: TGTGCCAGCTCACCGCAGACAGGGGATACGCAGTATTTT.

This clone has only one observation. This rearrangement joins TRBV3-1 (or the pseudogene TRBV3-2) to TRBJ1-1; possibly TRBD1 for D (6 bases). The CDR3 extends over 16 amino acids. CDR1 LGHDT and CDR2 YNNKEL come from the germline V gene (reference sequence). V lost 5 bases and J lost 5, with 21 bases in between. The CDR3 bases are TGTGCCAGCAGCTCTCAGGGGTTTTGGAGTCGGACTGAAGCTTTCTTT. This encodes CASSSQGFWSRTEAFF.

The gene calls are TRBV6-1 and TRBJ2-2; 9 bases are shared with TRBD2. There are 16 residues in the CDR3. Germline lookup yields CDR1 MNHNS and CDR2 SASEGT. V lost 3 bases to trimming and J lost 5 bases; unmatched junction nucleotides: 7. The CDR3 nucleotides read TGTGCCAGCAGTGATTCCTCCCTAGCGGGGACCGGGGAGCTGTTTTTT. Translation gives CASSDSSLAGTGELFF.

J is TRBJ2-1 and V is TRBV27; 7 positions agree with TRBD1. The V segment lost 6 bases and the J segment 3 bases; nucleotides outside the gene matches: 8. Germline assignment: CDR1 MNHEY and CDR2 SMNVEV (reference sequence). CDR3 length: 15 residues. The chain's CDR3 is CASSLNRGFYNEQFF. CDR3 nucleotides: TGTGCCAGCAGCCTCAACAGGGGCTTCTACAATGAGCAGTTCTTC.

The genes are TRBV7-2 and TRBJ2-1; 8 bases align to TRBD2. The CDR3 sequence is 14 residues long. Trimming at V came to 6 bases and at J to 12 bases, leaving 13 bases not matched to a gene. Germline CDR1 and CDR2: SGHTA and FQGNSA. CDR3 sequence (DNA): TGTGCCAGCAGACTAGCGAGCGGGGGCCCTGGGCAGTTCTTC. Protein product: CASRLASGGPGQFF.

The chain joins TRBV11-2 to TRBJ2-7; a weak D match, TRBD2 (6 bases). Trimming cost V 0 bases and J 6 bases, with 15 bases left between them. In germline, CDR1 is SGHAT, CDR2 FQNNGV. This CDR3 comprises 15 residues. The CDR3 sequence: CASSLDRYLGGEQYF. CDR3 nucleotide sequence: TGTGCCAGCAGCTTAGACCGCTATCTGGGGGGCGAGCAGTACTTC.

CDR3 sequence: CAISRGTSGEQFF. The CDR3 DNA reads TGTGCCATCAGCCGTGGGACTAGCGGTGAGCAGTTCTTC. J is TRBJ2-1 and V is TRBV10-3; 11 bases agree with TRBD2. Germline assignment: CDR1 ENHRY and CDR2 SYGVKD. Trimming cost V 6 bases and J 9 bases; bases outside gene matches: 4. The CDR3 has 13 amino acids.

The CDR3 sequence: CAWSVGQGSKAYGYTF. The CDR3 DNA is TGTGCCTGGAGTGTCGGTCAGGGGAGTAAAGCCTATGGCTACACCTTC. The chain couples TRBV30 to TRBJ1-2, with D perhaps matching TRBD1 (6 bases). The germline CDR1 and CDR2 sequences are GTSNPN and SVGIG (reference sequence). Trimming stripped 0 bases from V and 4 bases from J, with 18 bases between. This CDR3 comprises 16 residues.

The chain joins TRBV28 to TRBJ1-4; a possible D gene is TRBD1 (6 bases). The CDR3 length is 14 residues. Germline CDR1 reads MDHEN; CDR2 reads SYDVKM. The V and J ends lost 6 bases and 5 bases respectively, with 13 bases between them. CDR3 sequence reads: CASRESRGNEKLFF. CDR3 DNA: TGTGCCAGCAGAGAAAGCAGGGGAAATGAAAAACTGTTTTTT.

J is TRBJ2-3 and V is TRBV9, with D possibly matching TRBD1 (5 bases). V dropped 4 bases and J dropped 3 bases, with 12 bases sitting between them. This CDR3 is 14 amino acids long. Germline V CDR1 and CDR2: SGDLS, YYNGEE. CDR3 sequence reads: CASSFQGGTDTQYF. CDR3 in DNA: TGTGCCAGCAGCTTTCAGGGTGGGACAGATACGCAGTATTTT.

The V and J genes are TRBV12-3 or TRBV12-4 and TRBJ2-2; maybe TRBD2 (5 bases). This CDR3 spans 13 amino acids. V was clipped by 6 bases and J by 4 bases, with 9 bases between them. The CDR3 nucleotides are TGTGCCAGCAGCGTTGGAGGCACCGGGGAGCTGTTTTTT. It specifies CASSVGGTGELFF.

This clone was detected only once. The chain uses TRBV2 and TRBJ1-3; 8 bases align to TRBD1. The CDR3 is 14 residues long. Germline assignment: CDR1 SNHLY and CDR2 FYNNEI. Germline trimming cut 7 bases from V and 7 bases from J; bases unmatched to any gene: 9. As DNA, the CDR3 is TGTGCCAGCATGGCGGACAGGGCCGGGAACACCATATATTTT. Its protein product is CASMADRAGNTIYF.

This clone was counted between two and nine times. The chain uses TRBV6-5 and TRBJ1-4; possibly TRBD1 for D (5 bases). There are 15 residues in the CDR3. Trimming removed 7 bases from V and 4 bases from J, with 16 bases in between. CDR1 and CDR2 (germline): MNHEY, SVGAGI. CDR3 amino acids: CASTVRAGRNEKLFF. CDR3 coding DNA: TGTGCCAGCACTGTCAGGGCAGGCCGTAATGAAAAACTGTTTTTT.

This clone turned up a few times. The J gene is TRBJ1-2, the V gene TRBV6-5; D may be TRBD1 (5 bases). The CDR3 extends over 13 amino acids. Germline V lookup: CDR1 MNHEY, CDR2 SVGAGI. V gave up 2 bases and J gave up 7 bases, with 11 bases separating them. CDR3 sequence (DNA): TGTGCCAGCAGTTACGGGCAGGGCGGTGGCTACACCTTC. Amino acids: CASSYGQGGGYTF.

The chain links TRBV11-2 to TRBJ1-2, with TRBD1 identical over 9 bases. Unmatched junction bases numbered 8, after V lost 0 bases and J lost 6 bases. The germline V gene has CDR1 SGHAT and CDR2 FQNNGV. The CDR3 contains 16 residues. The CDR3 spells CASSLDRGTGPNGYTF. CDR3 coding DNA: TGTGCCAGCAGCTTAGATCGAGGGACAGGGCCGAATGGCTACACCTTC.

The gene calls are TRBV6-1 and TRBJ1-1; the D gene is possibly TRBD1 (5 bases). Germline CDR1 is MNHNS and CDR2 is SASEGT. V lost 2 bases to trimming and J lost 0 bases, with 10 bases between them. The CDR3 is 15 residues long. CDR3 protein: CASSEMGGLNTEAFF. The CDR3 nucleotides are TGTGCCAGCAGTGAAATGGGGGGTTTGAACACTGAAGCTTTCTTT.

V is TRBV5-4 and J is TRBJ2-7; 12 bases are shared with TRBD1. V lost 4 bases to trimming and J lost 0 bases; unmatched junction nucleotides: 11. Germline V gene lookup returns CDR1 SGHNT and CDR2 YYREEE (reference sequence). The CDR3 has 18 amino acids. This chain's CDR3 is CASSAGTGGTLSSYEQYF. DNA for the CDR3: TGTGCCAGCAGCGCCGGGACAGGGGGCACCCTTAGCTCCTACGAGCAGTACTTC.